This is a list of T cell receptor beta chains from one sample in a study of blood T cell repertoires in COVID-19. Generated by immunoSEQ multiplex PCR, the TCRdb table keeps only in-frame clones and is missing some. The profile shows about 150,000 clones, approximately 91% of them singletons. The sample comprised peripheral blood. The receptors originated from a man younger than 35 with COVID-19, enrolled during active disease. The CDR3 runs from the conserved cysteine through the conserved F or W. D genes are given only for firm matches. Not all rows give a size; the values are once, few, many and, for expanded clones, a class.

>TRBJ2-7|-|-|TRBV4-1
CASSQDWGGGEQYF
TGCGCCAGCAGCCAAGATTGGGGGGGCGGGGAGCAGTACTTC
>TRBJ2-7|-|TRBD1|TRBV5-1
CASSWGTGGDEQYF
TGCGCCAGCAGCTGGGGGACAGGGGGCGACGAGCAGTACTTC
>TRBJ1-2|-|-|TRBV5-1
CASSSDTYNYGYTF
TGCGCCAGCAGCTCGGACACCTATAACTATGGCTACACCTTC
>TRBJ1-2|-|-|TRBV21-1
CASSKGGPEDYGYTF
TGTGCCAGCAGCAAGGGAGGGCCCGAGGACTATGGCTACACCTTC
>TRBJ2-7|-|-|TRBV27
CASSPLPTSSYEQYF
TGTGCCAGCAGCCCCCTCCCCACTAGCTCCTACGAGCAGTACTTC
>TRBJ2-5|-|TRBD1|TRBV29-1
CSVESGGRETQYF
TGCAGCGTTGAATCAGGGGGTCGGGAGACCCAGTACTTC
>TRBJ2-1|-|-|TRBV30
CAWSVNRASSYNEQFF
TGTGCCTGGAGTGTTAACAGGGCCAGCTCCTACAATGAGCAGTTCTTC
>TRBJ2-3|-|TRBD1|TRBV10-3
CAISSTGAPTDTQYF
TGTGCCATCAGTTCGACAGGGGCCCCCACAGATACGCAGTATTTT
>TRBJ2-1|-|-|TRBV18
CASSPPVSVALYNEQFF
TGTGCCAGCTCACCACCGGTGAGTGTAGCGTTGTACAATGAGCAGTTCTTC
>TRBJ1-2|few|TRBD1|TRBV28
CARGDSAYGYTF
TGTGCCAGGGGGGACAGTGCCTATGGCTACACCTTC
>TRBJ2-7|-|TRBD2|TRBV7-9
CASSQLTSGSYEQYF
TGTGCCAGCAGCCAATTGACTAGCGGATCCTACGAGCAGTACTTC
>TRBJ1-4|-|-|TRBV2
CASSLGGNEKLLF
TGTGCCAGCAGTCTCGGGGGAAATGAAAAACTGCTTTTT
>TRBJ2-7|-|-|TRBV5-6
CASSLGSPPEQYF
TGTGCCAGCAGCTTGGGGAGTCCCCCCGAGCAGTACTTC
>TRBJ1-2|-|TRBD1|TRBV27
CASSGGTGGKYYGYTF
TGTGCCAGCAGTGGGGGGACAGGGGGAAAATACTATGGCTACACCTTC
>TRBJ1-3|-|TRBD1|TRBV30
CAWSPDRGLAGNTIYF
TGTGCCTGGAGCCCTGACAGGGGGCTTGCTGGAAACACCATATATTTT
>TRBJ2-1|-|TRBD2|TRBV9
CASSVSGGSSYNEQFF
TGTGCCAGCAGCGTATCAGGCGGGAGCTCCTACAATGAGCAGTTCTTC
>TRBJ2-7|once|TRBD1|TRBV5-8
CASPRTGTLKEQYF
TGTGCCAGCCCTAGGACAGGGACTTTGAAAGAGCAGTACTTC
>TRBJ2-7|once|TRBD1|TRBV15
CATSRDEGQAYEQYF
TGTGCCACCAGCAGAGATGAGGGACAGGCCTACGAGCAGTACTTC
>TRBJ2-5|-|TRBD2|TRBV15
CATSRVAGAETQYF
TGTGCCACCAGCAGAGTAGCGGGAGCAGAGACCCAGTACTTC
>TRBJ1-2|-|TRBD1|TRBV27
CASSPQGAGVYGYTF
TGTGCCAGCAGTCCGCAGGGGGCGGGGGTCTATGGCTACACCTTC
>TRBJ2-3|-|-|TRBV3-1/TRBV3-2
CASSQAPYDRMSTDTQYF
TGTGCCAGCAGCCAAGCCCCCTATGACAGGATGTCCACAGATACGCAGTATTTT
>TRBJ1-2|-|-|TRBV9
CASSVSPRSNYGYTF
TGTGCCAGCAGCGTATCCCCCAGATCTAACTATGGCTACACCTTC
>TRBJ2-1|-|-|TRBV4-3
CASSQVLGLTSYNEQFF
TGCGCCAGCAGCCAGGTCCTTGGACTCACTTCCTACAATGAGCAGTTCTTC
>TRBJ1-4|-|TRBD1|TRBV10-3
CAIRSGTGLEKLLF
TGTGCCATCAGATCCGGGACAGGGTTGGAAAAACTGCTTTTT
>TRBJ2-1|-|TRBD1|TRBV7-2
CASSSPGTGLHPYANEQFF
TGTGCCAGCAGCTCCCCCGGGACAGGGCTTCACCCCTACGCCAATGAGCAGTTCTTC
>TRBJ2-4|-|TRBD1|TRBV19
CASSIWDRRKIQYF
TGTGCCAGTAGTATATGGGACAGGAGGAAAATTCAGTACTTC
>TRBJ1-1|few|-|TRBV28
CASSYPGAGEAFF
TGTGCCAGCAGCTACCCAGGGGCGGGTGAAGCTTTCTTT
>TRBJ2-7|-|-|TRBV29-1
CSVGPTGADEQYF
TGCAGCGTGGGTCCGACAGGAGCAGACGAGCAGTACTTC
>TRBJ1-2|-|TRBD1|TRBV5-4
CASSRGQGVNGYTF
TGTGCCAGCAGCCGGGGACAGGGAGTCAACGGCTACACCTTC
>TRBJ2-2|-|TRBD2|TRBV28
CASTSGGSGRSGELFF
TGTGCCAGCACCTCTGGGGGTAGCGGGAGGTCCGGGGAGCTGTTTTTT
>TRBJ1-2|once|-|TRBV5-5
CASSLVFMRGYTF
TGTGCCAGCAGCTTGGTATTTATGAGAGGCTACACCTTC
>TRBJ2-1|-|TRBD1|TRBV12-5
CASGSGQGARKEQFF
TGTGCTAGTGGTTCCGGACAGGGGGCTAGAAAAGAGCAGTTCTTC
>TRBJ2-1|few|-|TRBV5-4
CASSLEEPYHEQFF
TGTGCCAGCAGCTTGGAGGAGCCCTACCATGAGCAGTTCTTC
>TRBJ2-3|-|-|TRBV9
CASSVEGRRTDTQYF
TGTGCCAGCAGCGTAGAGGGGCGGCGGACAGATACGCAGTATTTT
>TRBJ2-1|-|TRBD2|TRBV7-8
CASSLRGTGTSGVHNEQFF
TGTGCCAGCAGCTTACGGGGAACCGGGACTAGCGGGGTTCACAATGAGCAGTTCTTC
>TRBJ2-5|-|TRBD2|TRBV15
CATSRVLAGALETQYF
TGTGCCACCAGCCGAGTCCTAGCGGGAGCCCTAGAGACCCAGTACTTC
>TRBJ2-2|-|-|TRBV11-2
CASSRYRREYTGELFF
TGTGCCAGCAGCCGCTACCGTCGCGAGTACACCGGGGAGCTGTTTTTT
>TRBJ2-1|-|-|TRBV7-9
CASREEGDPTVF
TGTGCCAGCCGAGAAGAGGGCGACCCCACAGTCTTC
>TRBJ2-2|-|-|TRBV18
CASSPGLARTGELFF
TGTGCCAGCTCACCAGGGCTAGCGCGAACCGGGGAGCTGTTTTTT
>TRBJ2-7|-|TRBD1|TRBV2
CASSEGQGARYEQYF
TGTGCCAGCAGTGAGGGACAGGGGGCAAGGTACGAGCAGTACTTC